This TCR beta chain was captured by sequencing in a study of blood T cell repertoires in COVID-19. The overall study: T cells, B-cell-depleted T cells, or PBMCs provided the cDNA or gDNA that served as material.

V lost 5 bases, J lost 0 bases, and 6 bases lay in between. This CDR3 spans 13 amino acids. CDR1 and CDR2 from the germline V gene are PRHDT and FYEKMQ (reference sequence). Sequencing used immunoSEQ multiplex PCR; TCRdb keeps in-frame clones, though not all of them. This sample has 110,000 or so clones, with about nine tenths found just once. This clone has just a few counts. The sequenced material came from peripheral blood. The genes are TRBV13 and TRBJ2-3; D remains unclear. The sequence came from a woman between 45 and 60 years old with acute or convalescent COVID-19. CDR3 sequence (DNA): TGTGCCAGCAGCCGTACTAGCACAGATACGCAGTATTTT. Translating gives CASSRTSTDTQYF. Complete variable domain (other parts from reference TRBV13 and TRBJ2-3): AAGVIQSPRHLIKEKRETATLKCYPIPRHDTVYWYQQGPGQDPQFLISFYEKMQSDKGSIPDRFSAQQFSDYHSELNMSSLELGDSALYFCASSRTSTDTQYFGPGTRLTVL.